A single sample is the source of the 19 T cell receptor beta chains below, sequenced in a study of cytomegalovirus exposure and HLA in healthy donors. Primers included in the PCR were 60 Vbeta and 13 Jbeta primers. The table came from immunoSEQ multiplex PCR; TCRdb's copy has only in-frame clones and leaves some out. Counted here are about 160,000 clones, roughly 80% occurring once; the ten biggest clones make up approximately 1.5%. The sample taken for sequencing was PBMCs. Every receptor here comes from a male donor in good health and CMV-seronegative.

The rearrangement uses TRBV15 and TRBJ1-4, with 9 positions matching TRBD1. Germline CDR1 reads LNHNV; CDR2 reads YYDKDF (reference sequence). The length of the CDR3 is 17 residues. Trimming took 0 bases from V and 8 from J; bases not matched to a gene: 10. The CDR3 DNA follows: TGTGCCACCAGCAGAGATGGAACGGGACAGGGAGGCGAAAAACTGTTTTTT. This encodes CATSRDGTGQGGEKLFF.

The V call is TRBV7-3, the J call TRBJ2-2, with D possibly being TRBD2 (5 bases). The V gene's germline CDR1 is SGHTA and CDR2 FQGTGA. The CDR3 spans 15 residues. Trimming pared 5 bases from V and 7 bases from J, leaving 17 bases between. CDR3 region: CASSTQRESGGELFF. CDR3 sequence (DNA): TGTGCCAGCAGCACGCAGAGGGAGAGTGGCGGGGAGCTGTTTTTT. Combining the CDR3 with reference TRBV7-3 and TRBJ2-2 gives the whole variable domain GAGVSQTPSNKVTEKGKYVELRCDPISGHTALYWYRQSLGQGPEFLIYFQGTGAADDSGLPNDRFFAVRPEGSVSTLKIQRTERGDSAVYLCASSTQRESGGELFFGEGSRLTVL.

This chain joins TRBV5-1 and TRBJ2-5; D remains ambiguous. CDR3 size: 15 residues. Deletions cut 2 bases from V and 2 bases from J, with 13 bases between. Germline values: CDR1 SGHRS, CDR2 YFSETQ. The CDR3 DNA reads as TGCGCCAGCAGCTTACCCCCTCCACAGCAAGAGACCCAGTACTTC. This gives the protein CASSLPPPQQETQYF.

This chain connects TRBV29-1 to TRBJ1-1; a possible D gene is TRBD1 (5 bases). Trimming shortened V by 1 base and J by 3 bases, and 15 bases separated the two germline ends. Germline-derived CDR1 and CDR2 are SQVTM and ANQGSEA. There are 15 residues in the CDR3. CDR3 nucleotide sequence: TGCAGCGTTGAAGGGGGGGGTGGGCCGCACACTGAAGCTTTCTTT. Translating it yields CSVEGGGGPHTEAFF.

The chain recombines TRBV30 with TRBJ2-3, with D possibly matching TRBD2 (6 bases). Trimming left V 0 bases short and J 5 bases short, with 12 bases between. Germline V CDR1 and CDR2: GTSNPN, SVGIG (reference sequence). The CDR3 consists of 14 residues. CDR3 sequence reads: CAWSVGGSGDTQYF. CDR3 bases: TGTGCCTGGAGTGTAGGAGGGAGCGGAGATACGCAGTATTTT.

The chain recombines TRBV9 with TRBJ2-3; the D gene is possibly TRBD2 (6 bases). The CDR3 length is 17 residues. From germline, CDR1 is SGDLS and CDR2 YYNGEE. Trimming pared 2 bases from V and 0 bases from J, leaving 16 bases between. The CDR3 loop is CASSVRGGGDSTDTQYF. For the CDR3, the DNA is TGTGCCAGCAGCGTCCGGGGCGGCGGGGATAGCACAGATACGCAGTATTTT.

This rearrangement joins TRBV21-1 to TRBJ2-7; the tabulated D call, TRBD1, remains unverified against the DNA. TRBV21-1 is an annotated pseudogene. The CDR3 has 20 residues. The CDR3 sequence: CASSITIGHRVWPETGIQYF. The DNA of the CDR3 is TGTGCCAGCAGCATAACAATCGGCCACAGGGTGTGGCCGGAAACAGGGATCCAGTACTTC.

Here the CDR3 reads CAISDTPGSRSNQPQHF. In DNA form, the CDR3 reads TGTGCCATCAGTGATACCCCAGGATCGCGAAGCAATCAGCCCCAGCATTTT. The chain recombines TRBV10-3 with TRBJ1-5, with D uncertain. The ends were cut back, 3 bases at V and 1 base at J, with 16 bases in the middle. Germline V gives CDR1 ENHRY, CDR2 SYGVKD. The CDR3 runs 17 residues.

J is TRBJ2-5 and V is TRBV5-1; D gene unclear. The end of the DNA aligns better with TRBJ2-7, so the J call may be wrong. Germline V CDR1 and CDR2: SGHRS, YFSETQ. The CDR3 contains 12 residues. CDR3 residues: CASSLGAYEQYF. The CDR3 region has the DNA TGCGCCAGCAGCCTGGGCGCCTACGAGCAGTACTTC.

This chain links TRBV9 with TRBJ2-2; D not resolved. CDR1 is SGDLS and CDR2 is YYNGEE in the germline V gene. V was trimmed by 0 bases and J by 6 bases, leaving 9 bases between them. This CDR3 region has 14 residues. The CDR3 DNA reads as TGTGCCAGCAGCGTAGAATCGAGCGCCGGGGAGCTGTTTTTT. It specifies CASSVESSAGELFF.

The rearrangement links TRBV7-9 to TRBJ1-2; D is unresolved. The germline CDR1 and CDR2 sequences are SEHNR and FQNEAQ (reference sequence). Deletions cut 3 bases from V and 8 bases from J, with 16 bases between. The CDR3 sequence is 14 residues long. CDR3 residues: CASSFTTYSGGYTF. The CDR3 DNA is TGTGCCAGCAGCTTTACCACCTACTCGGGGGGCTACACCTTC.

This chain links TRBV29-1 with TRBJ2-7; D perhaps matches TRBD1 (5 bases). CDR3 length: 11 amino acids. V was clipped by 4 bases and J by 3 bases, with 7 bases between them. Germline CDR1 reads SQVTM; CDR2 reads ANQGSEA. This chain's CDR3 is CSVGTSYEQYF. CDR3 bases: TGCAGCGTTGGGACAAGCTACGAGCAGTACTTC.

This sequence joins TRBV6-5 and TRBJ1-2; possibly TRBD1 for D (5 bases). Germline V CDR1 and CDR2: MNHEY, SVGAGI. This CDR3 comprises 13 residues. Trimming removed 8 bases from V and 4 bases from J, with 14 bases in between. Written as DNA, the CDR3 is TGTGCCAGCCGTACGGGACTCTCCTATGGCTACACCTTC. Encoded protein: CASRTGLSYGYTF.

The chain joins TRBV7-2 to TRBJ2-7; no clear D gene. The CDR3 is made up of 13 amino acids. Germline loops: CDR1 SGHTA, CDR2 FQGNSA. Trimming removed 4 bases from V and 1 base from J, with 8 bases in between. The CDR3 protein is CASSSGASYEQYF. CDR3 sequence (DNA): TGTGCCAGCAGCTCAGGCGCGTCCTACGAGCAGTACTTC.

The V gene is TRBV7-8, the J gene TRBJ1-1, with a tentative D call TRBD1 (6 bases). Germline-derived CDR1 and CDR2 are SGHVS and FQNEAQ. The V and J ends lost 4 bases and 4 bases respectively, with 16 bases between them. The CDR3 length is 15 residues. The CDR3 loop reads CASSSETAGATEAFF. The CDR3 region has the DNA TGTGCCAGCAGCTCAGAGACGGCGGGGGCCACTGAAGCTTTCTTT.

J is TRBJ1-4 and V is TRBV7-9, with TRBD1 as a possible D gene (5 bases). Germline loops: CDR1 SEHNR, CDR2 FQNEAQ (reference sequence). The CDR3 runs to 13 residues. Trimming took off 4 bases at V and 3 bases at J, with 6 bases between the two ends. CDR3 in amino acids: CASSSTANEKLFF. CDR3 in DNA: TGTGCCAGCAGCTCGACAGCTAATGAAAAACTGTTTTTT.

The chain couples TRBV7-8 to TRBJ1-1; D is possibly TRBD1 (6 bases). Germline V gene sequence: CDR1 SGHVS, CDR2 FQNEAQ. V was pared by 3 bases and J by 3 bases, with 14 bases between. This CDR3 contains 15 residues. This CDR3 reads CASSLGGARDTEAFF. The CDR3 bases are TGTGCCAGCAGCTTGGGGGGGGCGAGGGACACTGAAGCTTTCTTT.

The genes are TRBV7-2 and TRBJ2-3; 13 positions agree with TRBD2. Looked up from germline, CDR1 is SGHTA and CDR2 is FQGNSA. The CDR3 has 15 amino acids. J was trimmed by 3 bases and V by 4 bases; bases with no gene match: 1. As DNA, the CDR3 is TGTGCCAGCAGCTGGACTAGCGGGAGAACAGATACGCAGTATTTT. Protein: CASSWTSGRTDTQYF.

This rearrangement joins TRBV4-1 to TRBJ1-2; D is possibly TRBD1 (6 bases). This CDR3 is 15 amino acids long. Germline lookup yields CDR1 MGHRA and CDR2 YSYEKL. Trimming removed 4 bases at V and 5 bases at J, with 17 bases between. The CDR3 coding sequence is TGCGCCAGCAGCCCGATTACCCAGGGGAAGTATGGCTACACCTTC. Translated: CASSPITQGKYGYTF.